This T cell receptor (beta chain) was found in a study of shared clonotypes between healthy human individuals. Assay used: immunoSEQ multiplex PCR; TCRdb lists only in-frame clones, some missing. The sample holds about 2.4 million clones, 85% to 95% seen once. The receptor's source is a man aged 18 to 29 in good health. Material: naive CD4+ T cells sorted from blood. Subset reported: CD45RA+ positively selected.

The CDR3, as DNA: TGTGCCAGCAGTTATCGGGGTGCCTCAGATACGCAGTATTTT. This translates into CASSYRGASDTQYF. V is TRBV6-5 and J is TRBJ2-3; weak D call: TRBD2 (5 bases). V lost 3 bases, J lost 4 bases, and 11 bases lay in between. The germline gives CDR1 MNHEY, CDR2 SVGAGI. The CDR3 totals 14 residues.